Below are 27 T cell receptor beta chains sequenced from a single sample in a study of graft-versus-host responses after intestinal transplantation listed by TCRdb under 2021. In light of the paper, this sample's time point label describes: cells obtained before transplantation from donor or recipient. Their cognate antigens are unknown. The method behind the library was the immunoSEQ multiplex PCR assay. TCRdb took this table from immuneACCESS and kept in-frame rearrangements with V and J called. Such tables lack part of the clones; where checked against another copy, unresolved V genes explain under half of the gap, and the rest is unexplained. A total of around 24,000 clones appear in this sample, more than 75% of them only once. The ten largest make up over 0.8% of the sample. The starting material was unstimulated CD8+ T cells sorted from spleen or lymph node cells, obtained before transplant. These receptor sequences come from a human donor who was the organ donor for an intestinal transplant.

The V gene is TRBV27, the J gene TRBJ1-2, with TRBD1 matching 7 bases. Trimming took 4 bases from V and 4 from J; bases not matched to a gene: 6. In germline, CDR1 is MNHEY, CDR2 SMNVEV (reference sequence). The CDR3 length is 14 residues. The CDR3 DNA reads as TGTGCCAGCAGTTACCAGGGGGTCGGCTATGGCTACACCTTC. Amino acids: CASSYQGVGYGYTF.

The chain joins TRBV18 to TRBJ2-3; D might be TRBD1 (6 bases). Germline assignment: CDR1 KGHSH and CDR2 LQKENI. Deletions cut 5 bases from V and 4 bases from J, with 10 bases between. The CDR3 totals 13 residues. CDR3 in DNA: TGTGCCAGCTCAACTACAGGGCCAGATACGCAGTATTTT. Its protein product is CASSTTGPDTQYF. Based on the CDR3 plus reference TRBV18 and TRBJ2-3, the full variable domain is NAGVMQNPRHLVRRRGQEARLRCSPMKGHSHVYWYRQLPEEGLKFMVYLQKENIIDESGMPKERFSAEFPKEGPSILRIQQVVRGDSAAYFCASSTTGPDTQYFGPGTRLTVL.

The J gene is TRBJ2-7, the V gene TRBV4-3; D ambiguous. The CDR3 is 14 residues long. Deletions cut 1 base from V and 4 bases from J, with 11 bases between. The germline CDR1 and CDR2 sequences are LGHNA and YSLEER. Here the CDR3 DNA reads TGCGCCAGCAGCCAAGCGCCGGTAGGGTACGAGCAGTACTTC. This encodes CASSQAPVGYEQYF.

This chain uses TRBV6-1 with TRBJ1-1, with 7 bases that match TRBD1. Germline CDR1 MNHNS, CDR2 SASEGT. V gave up 10 bases and J gave up 5 bases; unmatched junction bases: 4. CDR3 length: 11 amino acids. CDR3 sequence: CAITTGTEAFF. CDR3 in DNA: TGTGCCATCACGACAGGGACTGAAGCTTTCTTT.

The rearrangement uses TRBV6-6 and TRBJ2-1, with 9 bases matching TRBD2. V was clipped by 9 bases and J by 4 bases; unmatched bases: 4. This CDR3 region has 13 residues. Germline values: CDR1 MNHNY, CDR2 SVGAGI (reference sequence). DNA of the CDR3: TGTGCCAGTAAGCGGGAGGCGTACAATGAGCAGTTCTTC. It codes for CASKREAYNEQFF.

The gene calls are TRBV7-7 and TRBJ2-5; D might be TRBD2 (6 bases). Germline V CDR1 and CDR2: SSHAT, FNYEAQ (reference sequence). V lost 10 bases to trimming and J lost 5 bases, with 17 bases between them. CDR3 size: 13 residues. The CDR3 DNA is TGTGCCATCCATGGGGACTCCGCTGAGACCCAGTACTTC. Protein: CAIHGDSAETQYF. The full variable domain, with the rest looked up from reference TRBV7-7 and TRBJ2-5, is GAGVSQSPRYKVTKRGQDVTLRCDPISSHATLYWYQQALGQGPEFLTYFNYEAQPDKSGLPSDRFSAERPEGSISTLTIQRTEQRDSAMYRCAIHGDSAETQYFGPGTRLLVL.

This clone was recorded only once. The chain is built from TRBV5-4 and TRBJ2-5; no clear D gene. The DNA matches TRBJ2-7 better at its end, which makes the J call doubtful. Germline V CDR1 and CDR2: SGHNT, YYREEE (reference sequence). CDR3 size: 12 residues. The chain's CDR3 is CASSSYSYEQYF. CDR3 in DNA: TGTGCCAGCAGTTCGTACTCCTACGAGCAGTACTTC.

This clone was seen once. This chain joins TRBV9 and TRBJ2-7, with D possibly being TRBD1 (6 bases). CDR1 SGDLS and CDR2 YYNGEE come from the germline V gene. The CDR3 sequence is 13 residues long. Trimming took off 4 bases at V and 3 bases at J, with 11 bases between the two ends. The CDR3 spells CASSHGQFYEQYF. CDR3 in DNA: TGTGCCAGCAGCCACGGACAGTTCTACGAGCAGTACTTC.

The chain carries TRBV18 and TRBJ1-1, with no clear D. The CDR3 is 11 residues long. In germline, CDR1 is KGHSH, CDR2 LQKENI. The V gene lost 10 bases and the J gene lost 5 bases, with 11 bases spanning the gap. The CDR3 DNA reads as TGTGCCACCTCGGTTGGAACTGAAGCTTTCTTT. Translation: CATSVGTEAFF. The full variable domain, in which reference TRBV18 and TRBJ1-1 provide the parts outside the CDR3, is NAGVMQNPRHLVRRRGQEARLRCSPMKGHSHVYWYRQLPEEGLKFMVYLQKENIIDESGMPKERFSAEFPKEGPSILRIQQVVRGDSAAYFCATSVGTEAFFGQGTRLTVV.

V gene TRBV19 combines with J gene TRBJ2-5; a possible D gene is TRBD1 (5 bases). Germline CDR1 is LNHDA and CDR2 is SQIVND (reference sequence). V shed 5 bases and J shed 3 bases, with 10 bases lying between them. The CDR3 spans 13 residues. The CDR3 sequence: CASSFRAEETQYF. The CDR3 nucleotides read TGTGCCAGTAGTTTCAGGGCCGAAGAGACCCAGTACTTC.

This clone has more than one count but fewer than ten. This sequence joins TRBV15 and TRBJ2-1, with 11 bases matching TRBD2. Germline V gene sequence: CDR1 LNHNV, CDR2 YYDKDF (reference sequence). The CDR3 length is 15 residues. V was pared by 5 bases and J by 6 bases, with 6 bases of the junction left unmatched. The chain's CDR3 is CATSRSGRASNEQFF. The DNA for the CDR3 is TGTGCCACCAGCCGTAGCGGGAGGGCCAGCAATGAGCAGTTCTTC.

This chain connects TRBV4-1 to TRBJ2-7; the match to TRBD2 covers 7 bases. Trimming removed 4 bases from V and 0 bases from J; junction bases left unmatched: 15. Germline assignment: CDR1 MGHRA and CDR2 YSYEKL. CDR3 length equals 18 residues. Written as DNA, the CDR3 is TGCGCCAGCAGCCTTAAGACGGCTAGCGGATCAAGCTCCTACGAGCAGTACTTC. It encodes CASSLKTASGSSSYEQYF.

The rearrangement links TRBV7-9 to TRBJ1-3, with a tentative D call TRBD1 (5 bases). The V end lost 2 bases, the J end lost 0 bases, and 11 bases lay between the germline ends. Germline assignment: CDR1 SEHNR and CDR2 FQNEAQ (reference sequence). The CDR3 has 16 amino acids. The chain's CDR3 is CASSLRDRYSGNTIYF. CDR3 in DNA: TGTGCCAGCAGCTTAAGGGACCGCTACTCTGGAAACACCATATATTTT.

The chain employs TRBV27 and TRBJ1-1; D is perhaps TRBD1 (5 bases). V lost 7 bases to trimming and J lost 4 bases, with 19 bases between them. This CDR3 region has 15 residues. CDR1 and CDR2 from the germline V gene are MNHEY and SMNVEV (reference sequence). The CDR3 DNA is TGTGCCAGCACCCCTACCCGGGGACTGATCACTGAAGCTTTCTTT. Translated: CASTPTRGLITEAFF.

The rearrangement links TRBV6-1 to TRBJ2-7; TRBD2 matches at 11 bases. Germline V gene sequence: CDR1 MNHNS, CDR2 SASEGT. The CDR3 is made up of 15 amino acids. V shed 3 bases and J 0 bases; nucleotides not matched to a gene: 1. CDR3 nucleotide sequence: TGTGCCAGCAGTGAGACTAGCGGGAACTCCTACGAGCAGTACTTC. Translating gives CASSETSGNSYEQYF.

The chain recombines TRBV27 with TRBJ2-1; 8 bases match TRBD1. CDR1 and CDR2 (germline): MNHEY, SMNVEV (reference sequence). The ends lost 8 bases at V and 6 bases at J; junction bases unmatched: 0. This CDR3 has 11 residues. The DNA for the CDR3 is TGTGCCAGCGGACAGGGCAATGAGCAGTTCTTC. This gives the protein CASGQGNEQFF.

The chain carries TRBV4-1 and TRBJ1-2; TRBD1 matches at 7 bases. From germline, CDR1 is MGHRA and CDR2 YSYEKL. V lost 7 bases to trimming and J lost 6 bases; unmatched junction nucleotides: 17. This CDR3 is 16 amino acids long. This chain's CDR3 is CASNTEPQGRPDGYTF. The CDR3 DNA reads TGCGCCAGCAACACCGAGCCACAGGGGCGCCCCGATGGCTACACCTTC.

The chain is built from TRBV27 and TRBJ1-5; D remains unclear. In germline, CDR1 is MNHEY, CDR2 SMNVEV (reference sequence). Trimming pared 3 bases from V and 3 bases from J, leaving 6 bases between. CDR3 length: 13 residues. DNA of the CDR3: TGTGCCAGCAGTTTCAGGATCAATCAGCCCCAGCATTTT. It yields the protein CASSFRINQPQHF.

CDR3 nucleotides: TGTGCCAGCATTACTCCGGACAGCTCGAACACCGGGGAGCTGTTTTTT. Its translation is CASITPDSSNTGELFF. The chain recombines TRBV21-1 with TRBJ2-2; the D call of TRBD1 is as the table states it, not checked on the DNA. TRBV21-1 is tagged as a pseudogene. The CDR3 consists of 16 residues.

This chain joins TRBV4-1 and TRBJ2-7; D unresolved. Trimming removed 1 base at V and 5 bases at J, with 12 bases between. CDR3 size: 14 residues. Germline V lookup: CDR1 MGHRA, CDR2 YSYEKL. The CDR3 region has the DNA TGCGCCAGCAGCCAAGGGGCGACGTGGCACGAGCAGTACTTC. It yields the protein CASSQGATWHEQYF.

This clone occurred once. V is TRBV29-1 and J is TRBJ2-2, with D perhaps given as TRBD1 or TRBD2 (5 bases each). The V gene's germline CDR1 is SQVTM and CDR2 ANQGSEA. The CDR3 spans 16 residues. Trimming shortened V by 0 bases and J by 6 bases, and 17 bases separated the two germline ends. The CDR3 bases are TGCAGCGTTGAAGATAGAGAGGCAGGGCGGGCCGGGGAGCTGTTTTTT. It yields the protein CSVEDREAGRAGELFF.

This chain uses TRBV7-9 with TRBJ2-1; TRBD2 aligns across 16 bases. Germline V gene lookup returns CDR1 SEHNR and CDR2 FQNEAQ (reference sequence). The CDR3 is made up of 15 amino acids. V gave up 8 bases and J gave up 2 bases; unmatched junction bases: 0. Here the CDR3 DNA reads TGTGCCAGCGGGACTAGCGGGAGGGCCTACAATGAGCAGTTCTTC. Translation gives CASGTSGRAYNEQFF.

This clone was observed a single time. The chain has TRBV18 and TRBJ2-5; D is uncertain. Trimming cost V 2 bases and J 4 bases, with 11 bases left between them. Germline CDR1 and CDR2: KGHSH and LQKENI. This CDR3 is 14 amino acids long. In nucleotides, the CDR3 is TGTGCCAGCTCACCATCTGGGGTCAGAGAGACCCAGTACTTC. Translated, it gives CASSPSGVRETQYF.

CDR3 coding DNA: TGTGCCAGCACCATTGGACTCGAAGCTAACTATGGCTACACCTTC. It is translated as CASTIGLEANYGYTF. The chain is built from TRBV5-4 and TRBJ1-2; D remains ambiguous. The CDR3 runs 15 residues. V was pared by 6 bases and J by 0 bases, with 15 bases between. Germline V CDR1 and CDR2: SGHNT, YYREEE (reference sequence).

The genes are TRBV7-9 and TRBJ2-3, with 9 positions matching TRBD2. The CDR3 is 16 residues long. Germline CDR1 SEHNR, CDR2 FQNEAQ (reference sequence). Trimming took 5 bases from V and 4 from J; bases not matched to a gene: 10. The CDR3 protein is CASSPNGGRGADTQYF. CDR3 in DNA: TGTGCCAGCAGCCCAAACGGCGGGAGGGGAGCAGATACGCAGTATTTT. The full variable domain, rest sourced from reference TRBV7-9 and TRBJ2-3, is DTGVSQNPRHKITKRGQNVTFRCDPISEHNRLYWYRQTLGQGPEFLTYFQNEAQLEKSRLLSDRFSAERPKGSFSTLEIQRTEQGDSAMYLCASSPNGGRGADTQYFGPGTRLTVL.

The rearrangement joins TRBV7-2 to TRBJ2-7; 15 bases map to TRBD2. With V trimmed by 5 bases and J by 2 bases, 4 bases remained unmatched. This CDR3 contains 16 residues. The V gene's germline CDR1 is SGHTA and CDR2 FQGNSA. The CDR3 region has the DNA TGTGCCAGCAGCCCTAGGACTAGCGGGAGGGCCTACGAGCAGTACTTC. Its translation: CASSPRTSGRAYEQYF.

This clone has only a few counts. The chain employs TRBV27 and TRBJ1-1; no reliable D call. CDR1 and CDR2 from the germline V gene are MNHEY and SMNVEV (reference sequence). The CDR3 has 13 residues. Between the trimmed V and J ends, which lost 0 bases and 3 bases, there was a span of 5 bases. DNA of the CDR3: TGTGCCAGCAGTTTATCGGGTTACACTGAAGCTTTCTTT. Amino acid sequence: CASSLSGYTEAFF.